The clone carrying this T cell receptor beta chain was found many times. What it binds is not known. Thyroid ultrasound and orbital computed tomography, with clinical symptoms and serum thyroxine and TRAb, informed diagnoses. Initially, at the first diagnosis of hyperthyroidism and before any ophthalmopathy symptoms, blood was sampled. Amplified regions were TCR beta CDR3 sequences from RNA transcripts. During a first-round RT-PCR of the TCR CDR3, the HTBI primer set was used. TCRdb re-derived calls from the multiplex PCR reads in MiXCR, one entry per CDR3 protein. The data contain fewer than 300,000 distinct CDR3 sequences, around 25% of them singletons. This CDR3 is built from 15 residues. Germline assignment: CDR1 GTSNPN and CDR2 SVGIG (reference sequence). Trimming cost V 4 bases and J 5 bases; bases outside gene matches: 4. This sample is drawn from a study of T cells in Graves' hyperthyroidism and ophthalmopathy. Study-level background: Peripheral blood was obtained at initial diagnosis, preceding any treatment. Findings and caveats of the study: Most thyroid clonotypes expanded above 0.001 appeared in blood too.

The chain carries TRBV30 and TRBJ2-2; 13 bases are shared with TRBD2. The receptor's source is a man in his forties or fifties with Graves' hyperthyroidism that later progressed to Graves' ophthalmopathy. The specimen sequenced was blood. CDR3 sequence reads: CAWKPGLAGTGELFF. CDR3 nucleotide sequence: TGTGCCTGGAAGCCGGGACTAGCGGGGACCGGGGAGCTGTTTTTT.